This entry lists 4 T cell receptor beta chains sequenced from one sample in a study of CD8 T cells in ankylosing spondylitis. Using its own MiXCR run on the 5' RACE reads, TCRdb lists one record per CDR3 protein. The sample lists some 30,000 distinct CDR3 sequences, approximately 14% occurring once. The sequencing input was blood. Source of these receptors: a male donor with ankylosing spondylitis or in good health (not recorded which).

A few counts support this clonotype. The chain uses TRBV20-1 and TRBJ2-3, with D tentatively TRBD2 (8 bases). The CDR3 contains 16 residues. Germline CDR1 and CDR2: DFQATT and SNEGSKA (reference sequence). With 0 bases removed from V and 10 bases from J, the gap between germline ends came to 23 bases. The chain's CDR3 is CSARDPRGRGVKAQYF. CDR3 in DNA: TGCAGTGCTAGAGACCCGAGGGGGCGGGGGGTAAAAGCGCAGTATTTT.

This clonotype was observed a few times. The gene calls are TRBV27 and TRBJ2-2; tentatively, D is TRBD1 (6 bases). The CDR3 has 16 amino acids. The V gene lost 5 bases and the J gene lost 5 bases, with 18 bases spanning the gap. Germline-derived CDR1 and CDR2 are MNHEY and SMNVEV (reference sequence). For the CDR3, the DNA is TGTGCCAGCAGTACCATGCCGGGACAAACTACCGGGGAGCTGTTTTTT. Protein sequence: CASSTMPGQTTGELFF.

Only a few counts were recorded for this clonotype. The V gene is TRBV12-3 or TRBV12-4, the J gene TRBJ2-1; maybe TRBD1 (6 bases). Trimming removed 4 bases from V and 4 bases from J, with 11 bases in between. The CDR3 extends over 14 amino acids. The DNA of the CDR3 is TGTGCCAGCAGTTGGACAGAGACATACAATGAGCAGTTCTTC. This gives the protein CASSWTETYNEQFF.

The V call is TRBV12-3 or TRBV12-4, the J call TRBJ1-2; no clear D. Trimming pared 3 bases from V and 2 bases from J, leaving 7 bases between. This CDR3 contains 13 residues. As DNA, the CDR3 is TGTGCCAGCAGTTTTGGCAGAAACTATGGCTACACCTTC. As protein: CASSFGRNYGYTF.